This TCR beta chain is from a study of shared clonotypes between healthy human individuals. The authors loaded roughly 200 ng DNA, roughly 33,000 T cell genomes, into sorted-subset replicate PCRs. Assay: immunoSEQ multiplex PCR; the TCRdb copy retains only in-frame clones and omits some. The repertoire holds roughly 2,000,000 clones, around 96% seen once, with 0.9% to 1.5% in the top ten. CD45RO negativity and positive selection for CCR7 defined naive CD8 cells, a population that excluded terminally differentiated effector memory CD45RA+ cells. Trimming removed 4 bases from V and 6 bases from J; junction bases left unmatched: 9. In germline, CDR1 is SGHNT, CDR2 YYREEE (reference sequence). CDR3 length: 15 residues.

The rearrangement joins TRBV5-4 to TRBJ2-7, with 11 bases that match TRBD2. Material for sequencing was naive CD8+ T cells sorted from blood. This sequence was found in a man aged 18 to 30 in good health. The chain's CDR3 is CASSGPLAGGGEQYF. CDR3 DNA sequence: TGTGCCAGCAGCGGACCTCTAGCGGGAGGAGGCGAGCAGTACTTC.